This record looks at one TCR beta chain sequence and its context. Its matching antigen is unknown. The sample is drawn from a study of graft-versus-host responses after intestinal transplantation. Overall study: In this cohort, recipients had multivisceral, liver-intestinal, or isolated intestinal transplants. Study-wide points: Recipient marrow held GvH clones, some first seen in ileum or blood.

Sequencing was performed with immunoSEQ multiplex PCR; in TCRdb, only in-frame clones are kept and a portion is missing. The sample yields roughly 99,000 clones, around 88% seen once. V was shortened by 0 bases and J by 0 bases, with 6 bases between the two germline ends. The CDR3 consists of 14 residues. Germline-derived CDR1 and CDR2 are KGHSH and LQKENI. The origin of this receptor is a human patient who received an intestinal transplant, so some T cells may come from the graft donor. The material was PBMCs, obtained 255 days after intestinal transplant. The rearrangement joins TRBV18 to TRBJ2-7; D is undetermined. The CDR3 sequence is CASSPPGSSYEQYV. CDR3 nucleotides: TGTGCCAGCTCACCACCGGGGTCCTCCTACGAGCAGTACGTC.